These T cell receptor beta chains were read from a single sample in a study of blood T cell repertoires in COVID-19. Assay: immunoSEQ multiplex PCR; the TCRdb copy retains only in-frame clones and omits some. The sample includes 130,000 or so clones, more than 75% of them seen just once. The sample taken for sequencing was peripheral blood. The source of these receptors is a man between 65 and 85 years old with active COVID-19. Both conserved end residues are part of each CDR3. A D gene is named only where the DNA matches it firmly. Clone size is shown for a subset of rows, as once, few, many or a class of expanded clone.

clone_size,d_call,j_call,v_call,cdr3_nt,cdr3_aa
.,TRBD2,TRBJ2-7,TRBV7-9,TGTGCCAGCAGCTTTAATAGCGGGAGGGCCCAGGAGGAGCAGTACTTC,CASSFNSGRAQEEQYF
.,.,TRBJ2-3,TRBV13,TGTGCCAGCAGCTCCTCGGCGAGGGCCGGGGGTGGCACAGATACGCAGTATTTT,CASSSSARAGGGTDTQYF
.,.,TRBJ2-2,TRBV15,TGTGCCACCAGATATTTACAGATTAACACCGGGGAGCTGTTTTTT,CATRYLQINTGELFF
.,.,TRBJ2-3,TRBV5-1,TGCGCCAGCAGCCCCGTATCGGATACGCAGTATTTT,CASSPVSDTQYF
few,.,TRBJ2-1,TRBV27,TGTGCCAGCGGGATCAGGGGTAATGAGCAGTTCTTC,CASGIRGNEQFF
.,.,TRBJ1-1,TRBV24-1,TGTGCCACCAGTGCAGGGATCGGAAACACTGAAGCTTTCTTT,CATSAGIGNTEAFF
.,.,TRBJ2-2,TRBV30,TGTGCCTGCGGGGACTCGAACACCGGGGAGCTGTTTTTT,CACGDSNTGELFF
.,.,TRBJ1-3,TRBV5-6,TGTGCCAGCAGTGTGGGCAGGGCTGGAAACACCATATATTTT,CASSVGRAGNTIYF
.,TRBD1,TRBJ2-3,TRBV18,TGTGCCAGCTCACTGGGACAGCCCGGCACAGATACGCAGTATTTT,CASSLGQPGTDTQYF
.,TRBD1,TRBJ2-7,TRBV19,TGTGCCAGTAGTTTAGTGGACAGGCCCGGGAAGCAGTACTTC,CASSLVDRPGKQYF
.,.,TRBJ2-7,TRBV20-1,TGCAGTGCAGACAGGACAGCCCCTGAGTACTTC,CSADRTAPEYF
.,TRBD2,TRBJ2-3,TRBV29-1,TGCAGCGTCGCTGGACTAGCGGGAAGCACAGATACGCAGTATTTT,CSVAGLAGSTDTQYF
once,TRBD2,TRBJ2-3,TRBV9,TGTGCCAGCAGCCCACAGGGACTAGCGGGATTCGCAGATACGCAGTATTTT,CASSPQGLAGFADTQYF
.,TRBD2,TRBJ2-1,TRBV4-3,TGCGCCAGCAGCAATTTTCCTAGCGGCTCCTACAATGAGCAGTTCTTC,CASSNFPSGSYNEQFF
.,TRBD1,TRBJ1-5,TRBV11-2,TGTGCCAGCAGCCTGACAGGGGGCAGGCAGCCCCAGCATTTT,CASSLTGGRQPQHF
once,TRBD2,TRBJ2-1,TRBV18,TGTGCCAGCTCACCACCGGCGCCTAGCGGGAAGAATGAGCAGTTCTTC,CASSPPAPSGKNEQFF
.,.,TRBJ2-7,TRBV6-5,TGTGCCAGCAGTTACTCGGGATCCCAGGGGCGCGAGCAGTACTTC,CASSYSGSQGREQYF
.,.,TRBJ2-7,TRBV18,TGTGCCAGCTCACCTAGCCTCCACGAGCAGTACTTC,CASSPSLHEQYF
.,.,TRBJ2-2,TRBV29-1,TGCAGCGGCCTGGGACGGGAGACCGGGGAGCTGTTTTTT,CSGLGRETGELFF
.,TRBD2,TRBJ2-3,TRBV6-4,TGTGCCAGCAGCCTACTAGCGGGAGGCTCAGATACGCAGTATTTT,CASSLLAGGSDTQYF
.,.,TRBJ1-1,TRBV20-1,TGCAGTGCTAGTTCAGCCAGGGTAGCCGGGAGGGTCACTGAAGCTTTCTTT,CSASSARVAGRVTEAFF
once,TRBD1,TRBJ2-7,TRBV27,TGTGCCAGCAGTCCCAGGGGGCAGGTAATCTACGAGCAGTACTTC,CASSPRGQVIYEQYF
.,.,TRBJ2-7,TRBV24-1,TGTGCCACCAGTCCCCAGATCTACGAGCAGTACTTC,CATSPQIYEQYF
.,TRBD1,TRBJ1-5,TRBV5-8,TGTGCCAGCTCCCCCGGCCGGACAGGGGGCGCTTGGGGCAATCAGCCCCAGCATTTT,CASSPGRTGGAWGNQPQHF
.,.,TRBJ1-2,TRBV15,TGTGCCACCAGCAGAGCTAGGAGTACGTCCTATGGCTACACCTTC,CATSRARSTSYGYTF
few,TRBD2,TRBJ2-5,TRBV2,TGTGCCAGCAACCAGGCGGGCGGGAGAGAGACCCAGTACTTC,CASNQAGGRETQYF
.,.,TRBJ1-5,TRBV27,TGTGCCAGCAGTTTACGGGGAGAGGCCAATCAGCCCCAGCATTTT,CASSLRGEANQPQHF
.,.,TRBJ2-7,TRBV6-2/TRBV6-3,TGTGCCAGCAGTTCGGCGGGACCCATCTACGAGCAGTACTTC,CASSSAGPIYEQYF
.,TRBD2,TRBJ2-7,TRBV6-5,TGTGCCCGATGGCGGGGGGGCGAGCAGTACTTC,CARWRGGEQYF
once,.,TRBJ2-4,TRBV7-2,TGTGCCAGCAGCTTATGGGCACGGGGACTAGCCAAAAACATTCAGTACTTC,CASSLWARGLAKNIQYF
.,TRBD2,TRBJ2-1,TRBV7-2,TGTGCCAGCAGCTTGGGGGGGGTTTACAATGAGCAGTTCTTC,CASSLGGVYNEQFF
.,.,TRBJ1-6,TRBV7-6,TGTGCCAGCAGCTACAGGGAGGGTGATTCACCCCTCCACTTT,CASSYREGDSPLHF
.,TRBD1,TRBJ1-2,TRBV18,TGTGCCAGCTCACCCAGGGGGCAGGACTATGGCTACACCTTC,CASSPRGQDYGYTF
.,.,TRBJ2-4,TRBV7-2,TGTGCCAGCAGCTGGCGGACAGCTGACAAAAACATTCAGTACTTC,CASSWRTADKNIQYF
many,.,TRBJ1-2,TRBV4-1,TGCGCCAGCAGCCCCCTCGGGTATGGCTACACCTTC,CASSPLGYGYTF
few,TRBD2,TRBJ2-2,TRBV5-1,TGCGCCAGCAGCACGGGACTAGTCACCGGGGAGCTGTTTTTT,CASSTGLVTGELFF
.,.,TRBJ1-5,TRBV7-2,TGTGCCAGCAGCTTAGGAAGGGGAAGGGCTTTAAATCAGCCCCAGCATTTT,CASSLGRGRALNQPQHF